The clone carrying this TCR beta chain showed up just a few times. Antigen: not known. Each of the patients experienced relapse following autologous stem cell transplantation, and their brentuximab vedotin exposure differed. Produced via immunoSEQ multiplex PCR; TCRdb's table is partial and in-frame only. The sample lists 11,000 to 15,000 clones, about 83% seen once, with about 20% in the top ten. Germline values: CDR1 SNHLY, CDR2 FYNNEI. The CDR3 contains 15 residues. Trimming stripped 6 bases from V and 2 bases from J, with 16 bases between. This specimen comes from a study of PD-1 blockade in classical Hodgkin lymphoma. Findings of the study overall: Possible causes of repertoire differences, disease activity or prior therapy, remain undefined. Initiation of nivolumab under 1 year after ASCT led to exclusion of patients.

The chain employs TRBV2 and TRBJ1-2, with D perhaps TRBD1 (5 bases). The receptor was isolated from a human donor with classical Hodgkin lymphoma. Source: peripheral blood mononuclear cells (PBMCs), taken at baseline. The CDR3 DNA reads TGTGCCAGCAGGGACACCGGACGGGGAAACTATGGCTACACCTTC. This encodes CASRDTGRGNYGYTF.